The present entry profiles one TCR beta chain with its context. Its specificity is not known. The source of the sample is a study of cytomegalovirus exposure and HLA in healthy donors. Notes on the study in general: In a later analysis, V- and J-gene trimming of beta chains associated with a DCLRE1C missense variant, replicated independently. Cytomegalovirus status was reportedly diagnosed by the classifier with high sensitivity and specificity.

The PCR made use of 60 Vbeta and 13 Jbeta primers. The table came from immunoSEQ multiplex PCR; TCRdb's copy has only in-frame clones and leaves some out. The sample lists some 160,000 clones, 65% to 85% occurring once. The length of the CDR3 is 14 residues. CDR1 and CDR2 from the germline V gene are SGHRS and YFSETQ. J was trimmed by 4 bases and V by 3 bases; bases with no gene match: 5. Sequencing was carried out using PBMCs. This sequence was found in a man in his sixties in good health and CMV-seronegative. This chain joins TRBV5-1 and TRBJ1-2, with 8 bases lining up with TRBD1. The CDR3 loop is CASSWDDRGYGYTF. CDR3 DNA sequence: TGCGCCAGCAGCTGGGATGACAGGGGCTATGGCTACACCTTC.